The present T cell receptor (beta chain) was sequenced within a study of cytomegalovirus exposure and HLA in healthy donors. Findings and caveats of the study: A few CMV-associated chains proved CMV antigen-specific in vitro. According to a later analysis, most TCR beta chains associated with CMV appeared HLA-restricted. When analyzed later, the rates of TCR association showed variation by HLA locus, with DRB1 the most and HLA-C the fewest.

When sampled, the donors appeared nominally healthy, though they likely had unrecorded immune exposures. A remark on this clone: The antigen is unknown.

60 Vbeta and 13 Jbeta primers were used in PCR. Assay: immunoSEQ multiplex PCR; the TCRdb copy retains only in-frame clones and omits some. Of 100,000 or so clones detected, roughly 80% appear once; the ten largest clones hold about 14%. The CDR3 is made up of 17 amino acids. Per germline, CDR1 KGHSH and CDR2 LQKENI. V lost 3 bases, J lost 0 bases, and 10 bases stayed unmatched. Sequences were obtained from PBMCs. This TCR derives from a male donor in good health and CMV-seropositive. This chain links TRBV18 with TRBJ1-1; 7 bases are a match to TRBD1. CDR3 amino acids: CASSPRDSLTMNTEAFF. Written as DNA, the CDR3 is TGTGCCAGCTCACCGCGGGACAGCCTAACAATGAACACTGAAGCTTTCTTT.